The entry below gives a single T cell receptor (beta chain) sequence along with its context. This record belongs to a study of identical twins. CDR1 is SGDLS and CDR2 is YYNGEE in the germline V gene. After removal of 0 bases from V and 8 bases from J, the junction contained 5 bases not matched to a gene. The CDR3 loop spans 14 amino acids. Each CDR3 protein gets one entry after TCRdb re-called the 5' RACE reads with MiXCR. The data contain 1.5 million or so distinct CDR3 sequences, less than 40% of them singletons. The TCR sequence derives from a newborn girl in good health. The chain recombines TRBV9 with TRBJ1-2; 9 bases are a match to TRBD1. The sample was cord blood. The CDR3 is CASSVGDRAGGYTF. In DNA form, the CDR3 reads TGTGCCAGCAGCGTAGGGGACAGGGCAGGGGGCTACACCTTC.